This TCR beta chain originates from a study of blood T cell repertoires in COVID-19. Study-level information: Whether acute or convalescent, the COVID-19 samples came from the United States, Italy and Spain. PBMCs, B-cell-depleted T cells, or T cells were the source of the cDNA or gDNA that made up the material.

Original data processing: Estimates of nucleated cell counts were drawn from the amplification of reference gene primers. TCRdb's copy holds only in-frame clones and misses some; the assay was immunoSEQ multiplex PCR. From that table come the V and J calls and clone size; the DNA was used to work out D and trimming. The table lists 200,000 to 300,000 clones, around four fifths of them singletons, with roughly 4% in the top ten. The germline V and J ends were trimmed by 7 bases and 7 bases, with 11 bases remaining between them. The CDR3 has 13 amino acids. Germline CDR1 SNHLY, CDR2 FYNNEI. This sequence originates from a man between 60 and 75 years old with acute or convalescent COVID-19. This chain uses TRBV2 with TRBJ1-6, with a possible D match to TRBD1 (5 bases). The sample consisted of peripheral blood. The CDR3 loop reads CASIRDSNSPLHF. DNA for the CDR3: TGTGCCAGCATACGAGACAGCAATTCACCCCTCCACTTT.